This T cell receptor (beta chain) originates from a study of cytomegalovirus exposure and HLA in healthy donors. Study results and limitations: Follow-up analysis seemed to connect common viral pathogens with several of the most significant clusters identified. Later work found that TCR association rates differed between HLA loci; DRB1 had the most and HLA-C the fewest. An analysis done earlier found most TCR beta V segments productive about 87% or about 30% of the time.

The PCR was carried out with 60 Vbeta primers and 13 Jbeta primers. In the original processing: About 11 million of some 80 million unique TCR beta chains were shared, per a later count. This table comes from immunoSEQ multiplex PCR, and its TCRdb copy is limited to in-frame clones, with some not included. The D gene and trimming were derived from the DNA, and the V and J assignments and clone size from that table. Of around 94,000 clones in the sample, roughly 73% were seen once. Of note for this clone: The target antigen is unknown.

The J segment lost 4 bases and the V segment lost 4 bases, leaving 7 bases of the junction unmatched. Germline loops: CDR1 SGHDN, CDR2 FVKESK. The length of the CDR3 is 15 residues. The TCR was taken from a male donor in good health and CMV-seropositive. Sequencing used PBMCs. J is TRBJ2-7 and V is TRBV14; TRBD2 matches at 10 bases. CDR3 amino acids: CASSPLAGGYYEQYF. The CDR3 nucleotides read TGTGCCAGCAGCCCGTTAGCGGGAGGTTATTACGAGCAGTACTTC.